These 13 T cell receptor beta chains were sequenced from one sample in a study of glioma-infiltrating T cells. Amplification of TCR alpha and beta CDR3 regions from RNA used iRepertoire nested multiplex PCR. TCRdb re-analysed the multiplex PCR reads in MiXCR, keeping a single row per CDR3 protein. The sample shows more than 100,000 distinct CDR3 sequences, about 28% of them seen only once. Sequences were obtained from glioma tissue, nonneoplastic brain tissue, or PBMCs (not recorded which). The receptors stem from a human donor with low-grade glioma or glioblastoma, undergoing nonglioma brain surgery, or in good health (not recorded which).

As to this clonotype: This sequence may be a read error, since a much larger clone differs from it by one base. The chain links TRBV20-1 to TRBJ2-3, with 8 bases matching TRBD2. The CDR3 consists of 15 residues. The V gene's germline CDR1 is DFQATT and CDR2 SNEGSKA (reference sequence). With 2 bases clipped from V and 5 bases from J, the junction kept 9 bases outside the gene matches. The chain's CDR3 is CSARYRPGGGDTQYF. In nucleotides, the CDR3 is TGCAGTGCTAGATATCGGCCGGGGGGGGGAGATACGCAGTATTTT.

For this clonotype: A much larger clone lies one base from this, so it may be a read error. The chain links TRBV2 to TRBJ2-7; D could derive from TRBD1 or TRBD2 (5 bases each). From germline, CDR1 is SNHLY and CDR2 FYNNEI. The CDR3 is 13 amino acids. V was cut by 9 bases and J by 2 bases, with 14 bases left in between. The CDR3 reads CARREQVTYEQYF. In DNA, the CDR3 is TGTGCCAGGAGGGAACAGGTAACCTACGAGCAGTACTTC. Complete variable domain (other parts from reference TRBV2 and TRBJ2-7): EPEVTQTPSHQVTQMGQEVILRCVPISNHLYFYWYRQILGQKVEFLVSFYNNEISEKSEIFDDQFSVERPDGSNFTLKIRSTKLEDSAMYFCARREQVTYEQYFGPGTRLTVT.

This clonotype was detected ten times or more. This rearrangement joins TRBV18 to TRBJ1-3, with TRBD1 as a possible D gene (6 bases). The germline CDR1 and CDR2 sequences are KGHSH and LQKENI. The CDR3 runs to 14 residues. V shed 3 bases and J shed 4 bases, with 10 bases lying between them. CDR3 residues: CASSPKGDGNTIYF. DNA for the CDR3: TGTGCCAGCTCACCTAAGGGGGACGGAAACACCATATATTTT.

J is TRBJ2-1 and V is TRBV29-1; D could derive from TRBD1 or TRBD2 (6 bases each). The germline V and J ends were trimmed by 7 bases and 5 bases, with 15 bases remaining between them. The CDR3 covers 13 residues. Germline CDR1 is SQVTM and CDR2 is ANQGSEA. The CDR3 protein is CSARGDRNNEQFF. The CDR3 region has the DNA TGCAGCGCGAGGGGGGACCGTAACAATGAGCAGTTCTTC.

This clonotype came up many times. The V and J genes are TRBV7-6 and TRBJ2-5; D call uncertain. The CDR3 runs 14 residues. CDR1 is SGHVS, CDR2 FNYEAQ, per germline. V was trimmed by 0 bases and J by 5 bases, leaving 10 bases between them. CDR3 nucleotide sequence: TGTGCCAGCAGCTTAGCGGTTGAGGATGAGACCCAGTACTTC. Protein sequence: CASSLAVEDETQYF.

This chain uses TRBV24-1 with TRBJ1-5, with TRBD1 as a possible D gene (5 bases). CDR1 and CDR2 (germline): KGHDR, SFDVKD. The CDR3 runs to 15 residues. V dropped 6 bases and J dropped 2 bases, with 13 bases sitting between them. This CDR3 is CATSRGEEGNQPQHF. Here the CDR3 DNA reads TGTGCCACCAGTAGAGGGGAGGAGGGCAATCAGCCCCAGCATTTT.

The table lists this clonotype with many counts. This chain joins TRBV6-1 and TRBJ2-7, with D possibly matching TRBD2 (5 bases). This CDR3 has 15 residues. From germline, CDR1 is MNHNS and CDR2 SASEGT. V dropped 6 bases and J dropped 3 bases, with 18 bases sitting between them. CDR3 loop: CASSLISGGGYEQYF. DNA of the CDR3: TGTGCCAGCAGCCTCATAAGCGGAGGTGGCTACGAGCAGTACTTC.

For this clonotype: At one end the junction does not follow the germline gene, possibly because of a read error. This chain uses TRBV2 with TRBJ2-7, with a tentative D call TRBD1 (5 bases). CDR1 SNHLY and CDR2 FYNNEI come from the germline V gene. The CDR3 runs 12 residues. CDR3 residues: CASSGSVDSGAF. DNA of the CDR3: TGTGCCAGCAGTGGGTCCGTCGACAGTGGGGCCTTC.

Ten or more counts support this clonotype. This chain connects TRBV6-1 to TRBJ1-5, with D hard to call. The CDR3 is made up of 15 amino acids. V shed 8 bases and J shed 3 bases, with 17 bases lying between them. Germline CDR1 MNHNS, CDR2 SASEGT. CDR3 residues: CASATTNRVNQPQHF. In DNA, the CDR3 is TGTGCCAGCGCAACCACAAATAGGGTCAATCAGCCCCAGCATTTT.

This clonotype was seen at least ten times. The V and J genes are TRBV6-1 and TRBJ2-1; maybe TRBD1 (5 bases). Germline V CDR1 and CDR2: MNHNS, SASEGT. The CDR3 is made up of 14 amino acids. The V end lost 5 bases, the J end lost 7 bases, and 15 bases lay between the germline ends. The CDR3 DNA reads TGTGCCAGCAGTACGCATGGCGCAGGGAATGAGCAGTTCTTC. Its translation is CASSTHGAGNEQFF.

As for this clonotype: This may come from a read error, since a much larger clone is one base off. The DNA for the CDR3 is TGCATTGCTAGTCGGAACCTCCAAGAGACCCAGTACTTC. Translated, it gives CIASRNLQETQYF. The chain uses TRBV20-1 and TRBJ2-5; D is unresolved. The CDR3 totals 13 residues. The germline V gene encodes CDR1 DFQATT and CDR2 SNEGSKA (reference sequence).

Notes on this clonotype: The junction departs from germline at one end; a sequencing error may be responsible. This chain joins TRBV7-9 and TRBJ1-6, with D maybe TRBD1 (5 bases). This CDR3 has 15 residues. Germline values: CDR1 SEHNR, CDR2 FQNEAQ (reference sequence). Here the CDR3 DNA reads TGTGCCAGCAACTTAAACGGGGCCGATAATTCACCCCTCCACTTT. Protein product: CASNLNGADNSPLHF.

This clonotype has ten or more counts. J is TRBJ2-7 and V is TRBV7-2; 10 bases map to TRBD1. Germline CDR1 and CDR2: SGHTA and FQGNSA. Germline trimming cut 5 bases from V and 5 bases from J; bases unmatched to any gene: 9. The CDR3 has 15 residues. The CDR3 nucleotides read TGTGCCAGCAGCGAAGGACAGGGGGGTGATAACGAGCAGTACTTC. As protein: CASSEGQGGDNEQYF. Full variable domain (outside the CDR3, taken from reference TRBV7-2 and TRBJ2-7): GAGVSQSPSNKVTEKGKDVELRCDPISGHTALYWYRQSLGQGLEFLIYFQGNSAPDKSGLPSDRFSAERTGGSVSTLTIQRTQQEDSAVYLCASSEGQGGDNEQYFGPGTRLTVT.